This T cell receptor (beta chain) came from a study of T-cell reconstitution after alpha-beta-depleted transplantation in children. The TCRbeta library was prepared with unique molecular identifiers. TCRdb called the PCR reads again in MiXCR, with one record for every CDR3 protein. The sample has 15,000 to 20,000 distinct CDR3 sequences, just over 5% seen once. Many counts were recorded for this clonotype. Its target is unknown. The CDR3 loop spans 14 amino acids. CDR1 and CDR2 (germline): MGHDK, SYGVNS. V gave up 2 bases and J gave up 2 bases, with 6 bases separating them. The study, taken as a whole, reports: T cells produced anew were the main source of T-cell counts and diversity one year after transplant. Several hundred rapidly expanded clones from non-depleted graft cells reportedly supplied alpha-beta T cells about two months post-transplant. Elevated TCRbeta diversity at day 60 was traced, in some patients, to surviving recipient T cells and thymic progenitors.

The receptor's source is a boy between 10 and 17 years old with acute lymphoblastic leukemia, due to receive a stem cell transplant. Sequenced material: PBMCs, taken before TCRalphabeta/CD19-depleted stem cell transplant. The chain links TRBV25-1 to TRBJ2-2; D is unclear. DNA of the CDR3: TGTGCCAGCAGTGAACTGCTCAACACCGGGGAGCTGTTTTTT. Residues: CASSELLNTGELFF.